This is a list of T cell receptor beta chains from one sample in a study of CD8 T cells in ankylosing spondylitis. TCRdb used MiXCR to reprocess the 5' RACE reads, holding one entry per CDR3 protein. Counted here are approximately 180,000 distinct CDR3 sequences, roughly 20% occurring once; the ten biggest clones make up roughly 4.5%. The sequencing sample was made of blood, either unsorted or a sorted T cell fraction (not recorded which). The receptors derive from a male donor aged 10-30 years with ankylosing spondylitis or in good health (not recorded which). CDR3s include the opening cysteine and the closing phenylalanine or tryptophan. Fields, in order: J gene, D gene, clone size, CDR3 length, V gene, CDR3 protein, CDR3 DNA. The D gene is left open where the match is weak. Clone size is stated in some rows and not others, as once, few, many or a class when expanded.

>TRBJ2-1|-|many|15|TRBV12-3/TRBV12-4
CASRFTGLGGDEQFF
TGTGCCAGCAGGTTCACAGGGTTGGGGGGAGATGAGCAGTTCTTC
>TRBJ2-2|-|many|16|TRBV14
CASSPNLFSGTGELFF
TGTGCCAGCAGCCCAAACCTGTTTTCGGGGACCGGGGAGCTGTTTTTT
>TRBJ2-2|-|many|12|TRBV12-3/TRBV12-4
CASTQGGSGLFF
TGTGCCAGCACTCAGGGGGGGAGTGGGCTGTTTTTT
>TRBJ2-1|-|many|13|TRBV6-5
CASRRATYNEQFF
TGTGCCAGCAGGAGAGCGACGTACAATGAGCAGTTCTTC
>TRBJ1-4|TRBD1|many|12|TRBV29-1
CSVEQGDEKLFF
TGCAGCGTTGAACAGGGGGATGAAAAACTGTTTTTT
>TRBJ2-1|-|many|15|TRBV12-5
CASVLEGRSYNEQFF
TGTGCTAGTGTTCTCGAGGGGAGATCCTACAATGAGCAGTTCTTC
>TRBJ2-7|TRBD2|-|16|TRBV6-5
CASSYSNSGSTYEQYF
TGTGCCAGCAGTTACTCGAATAGCGGGAGCACCTACGAGCAGTACTTC
>TRBJ1-3|-|many|13|TRBV7-9
CASSLGAGNTIYF
TGTGCCAGCAGCTTGGGAGCTGGAAACACCATATATTTT
>TRBJ2-5|-|-|17|TRBV10-3
CAISESRATGNQETQYF
TGTGCCATCAGTGAGTCTCGGGCAACCGGGAACCAAGAGACCCAGTACTTC
>TRBJ2-1|TRBD1|few|14|TRBV2
CASTGPGGYNEQFF
TGTGCCAGCACCGGGCCAGGGGGTTACAATGAGCAGTTCTTC
>TRBJ2-7|-|-|14|TRBV18
CASRVVEGSYEQYF
TGTGCCAGCCGCGTTGTAGAGGGAAGCTACGAGCAGTACTTC
>TRBJ2-2|-|-|13|TRBV30
CAWNTEITGELFF
TGTGCCTGGAATACGGAGATCACCGGGGAGCTGTTTTTT
>TRBJ2-3|TRBD2|-|15|TRBV7-6
CASSVWREGADTQYF
TGTGCCAGCAGCGTCTGGCGGGAGGGTGCAGATACGCAGTATTTT
>TRBJ2-7|-|many|17|TRBV27
CASSSFRLAESDYEQYF
TGTGCCAGCAGTTCGTTCCGTTTAGCGGAAAGCGACTACGAGCAGTACTTC
>TRBJ2-1|-|many|17|TRBV15
CATSRDNRGPRGNEQFF
TGTGCCACCAGCAGGGATAATCGGGGCCCGAGAGGCAATGAGCAGTTCTTC
>TRBJ2-1|-|many|12|TRBV7-9
CASLNGYNEQFF
TGTGCCAGCCTAAATGGCTACAATGAGCAGTTCTTC
>TRBJ2-1|TRBD2|many|18|TRBV5-1
CASSLALATVSSYNEQFF
TGCGCCAGCAGCTTGGCACTAGCGACCGTTAGCTCCTACAATGAGCAGTTCTTC
>TRBJ2-1|-|-|14|TRBV29-1
CSVEYQSSYNEQFF
TGCAGCGTTGAGTACCAGAGCTCCTACAATGAGCAGTTCTTC
>TRBJ2-2|TRBD1|-|16|TRBV24-1
CATRASGQGRTGELFF
TGTGCCACCAGAGCATCGGGACAGGGGCGCACCGGGGAGCTGTTTTTT
>TRBJ2-3|-|many|14|TRBV11-1
CASSLAVGTDTQYF
TGTGCCAGCAGCTTAGCGGTCGGCACAGATACGCAGTATTTT